These 6 T cell receptor beta chains were all obtained from the same sample, sequenced in a study of T cell changes during pregnancy in multiple sclerosis. Sequencing used immunoSEQ multiplex PCR; TCRdb keeps in-frame clones, though not all of them. The data show about 110,000 clones, approximately 90% seen once. The specimen comprised peripheral blood, sampled in the third trimester of pregnancy. The receptors derive from a female donor with multiple sclerosis, enrolled in a pregnancy study.

This chain links TRBV18 with TRBJ1-5; D is ambiguous. V lost 6 bases to trimming and J lost 7 bases, with 16 bases between them. The V gene's germline CDR1 is KGHSH and CDR2 LQKENI. This CDR3 is built from 14 residues. The CDR3 reads CASSLQAWNQPQHF. The CDR3 DNA sequence: TGTGCCAGCTCCCTTCAGGCCTGGAACCAGCCCCAGCATTTT.

The chain carries TRBV28 and TRBJ1-5; no clear D gene. From germline, CDR1 is MDHEN and CDR2 SYDVKM. The CDR3 runs 18 residues. Trimming took 7 bases from V and 2 from J, leaving 24 bases between them. CDR3 sequence (DNA): TGTGCCAGCACCACCATCTCCAGGAGGGTGTTGGGCAATCAGCCCCAGCATTTT. Its translation is CASTTISRRVLGNQPQHF.

The chain joins TRBV19 to TRBJ2-7; 8 bases are shared with TRBD1. The CDR3 has 15 residues. Per germline, CDR1 LNHDA and CDR2 SQIVND (reference sequence). The trim removed 5 bases at V and 4 bases at J, leaving 10 bases unmatched. The CDR3 DNA sequence: TGTGCCAGTAGTCTCGGACAGGGAAGTCCGTACGAGCAGTACTTC. This sequence encodes CASSLGQGSPYEQYF.

The chain is built from TRBV30 and TRBJ2-1; D remains ambiguous. This CDR3 comprises 11 residues. Trimming took off 4 bases at V and 7 bases at J, with 8 bases between the two ends. Germline V gives CDR1 GTSNPN, CDR2 SVGIG (reference sequence). In DNA form, the CDR3 reads TGTGCCTGGAACGGGTTTAATGAGCAGTTCTTC. The encoded protein is CAWNGFNEQFF.

The chain recombines TRBV6-5 with TRBJ2-1; D might be TRBD2 (6 bases). The CDR3 has 11 amino acids. From germline, CDR1 is MNHEY and CDR2 SVGAGI. V was pared by 7 bases and J by 9 bases, with 10 bases between. The CDR3 reads CASTLGGEQFF. CDR3 in DNA: TGTGCCAGCACTCTGGGGGGTGAGCAGTTCTTC.

V usage is TRBV5-1 and J usage is TRBJ2-6; 7 positions match TRBD2. Germline assignment: CDR1 SGHRS and CDR2 YFSETQ. The CDR3 sequence is 19 residues long. Losses at the gene ends were 3 bases for V and 3 bases for J; bases not matched to a gene: 15. In DNA, the CDR3 is TGCGCCAGCAGCTCCCAACCAAGAGGGAGGGCCCTTGGGGCCAACGTCCTGACTTTC. This translates into CASSSQPRGRALGANVLTF.